The entry below gives a single T cell receptor beta chain sequence along with its context. The antigen is not known. This entry is derived from a study of T-cell memory formation after mild COVID-19. TCRdb reanalysed the 5' RACE reads using MiXCR and keeps one entry per CDR3 protein. In the table there are some 43,000 distinct CDR3 sequences, less than 8% of which are singletons. Study-level results: The study detected some responding clones in pre-infection memory, suggesting cross-reactive memory joined. A balance of CD4 and CD8 characterized clones contracting day 15 to 85, whereas later expanders leaned CD4+.

This CDR3 contains 16 residues. Germline CDR1 is SGDLS and CDR2 is YYNGEE. V gave up 0 bases and J gave up 3 bases, with 13 bases separating them. The chain couples TRBV9 to TRBJ2-1; D gene unclear. The receptor comes from an adult who had mild COVID-19 (a few samples of this study predate the infection). Cell type and time point are not known. Sequencing used PBMCs or a T cell subset sorted from them (not recorded which). CDR3 coding DNA: TGTGCCAGCAGCGTAGACCCCCTCCCCGTCTACAATGAGCAGTTCTTC. Translated, it gives CASSVDPLPVYNEQFF.